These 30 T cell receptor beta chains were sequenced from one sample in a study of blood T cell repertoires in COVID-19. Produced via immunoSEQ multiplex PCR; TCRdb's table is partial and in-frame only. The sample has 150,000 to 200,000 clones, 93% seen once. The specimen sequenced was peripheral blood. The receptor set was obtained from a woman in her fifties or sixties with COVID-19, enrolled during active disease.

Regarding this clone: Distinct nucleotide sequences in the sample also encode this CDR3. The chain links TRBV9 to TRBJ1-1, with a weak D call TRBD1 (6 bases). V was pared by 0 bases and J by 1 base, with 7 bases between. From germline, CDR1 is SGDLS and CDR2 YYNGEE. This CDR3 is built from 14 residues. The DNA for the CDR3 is TGTGCCAGCAGCGTAGCGGGACAGAACACTGAAGCTTTCTTT. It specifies CASSVAGQNTEAFF.

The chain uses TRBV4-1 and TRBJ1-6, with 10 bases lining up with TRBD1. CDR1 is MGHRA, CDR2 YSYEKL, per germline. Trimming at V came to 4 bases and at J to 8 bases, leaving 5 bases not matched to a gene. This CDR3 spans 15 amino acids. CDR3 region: CASSLGTGEDSPLHF. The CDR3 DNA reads TGCGCCAGCAGCCTGGGGACAGGGGAGGATTCACCCCTCCACTTT.

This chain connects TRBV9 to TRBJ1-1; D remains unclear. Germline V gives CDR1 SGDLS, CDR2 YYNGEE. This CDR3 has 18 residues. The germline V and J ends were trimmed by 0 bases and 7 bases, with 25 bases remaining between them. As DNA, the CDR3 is TGTGCCAGCAGCGTAGACGGGAAGGGAGCGGGCCTTGCGAGTGAAGCTTTCTTT. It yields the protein CASSVDGKGAGLASEAFF.

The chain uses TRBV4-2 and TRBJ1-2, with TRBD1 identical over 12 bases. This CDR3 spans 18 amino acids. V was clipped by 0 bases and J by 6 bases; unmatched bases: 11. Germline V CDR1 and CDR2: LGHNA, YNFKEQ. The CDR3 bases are TGTGCCAGCAGCCAAGAAGGGAGTGGGACAGGGGGCGCGAATGGCTACACCTTC. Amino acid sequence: CASSQEGSGTGGANGYTF.

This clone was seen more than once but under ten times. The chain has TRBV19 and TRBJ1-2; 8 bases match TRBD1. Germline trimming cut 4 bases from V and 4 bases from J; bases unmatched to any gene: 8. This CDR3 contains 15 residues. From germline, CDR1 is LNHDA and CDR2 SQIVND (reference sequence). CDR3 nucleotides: TGTGCCAGTAGTAGCCGGGACAGGACTCTCTATGGCTACACCTTC. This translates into CASSSRDRTLYGYTF.

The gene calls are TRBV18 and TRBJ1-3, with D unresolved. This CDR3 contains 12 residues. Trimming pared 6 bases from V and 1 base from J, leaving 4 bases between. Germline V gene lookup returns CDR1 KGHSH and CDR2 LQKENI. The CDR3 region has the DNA TGTGCCAGCTCTCCTTCTGGAAACACCATATATTTT. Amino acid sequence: CASSPSGNTIYF.

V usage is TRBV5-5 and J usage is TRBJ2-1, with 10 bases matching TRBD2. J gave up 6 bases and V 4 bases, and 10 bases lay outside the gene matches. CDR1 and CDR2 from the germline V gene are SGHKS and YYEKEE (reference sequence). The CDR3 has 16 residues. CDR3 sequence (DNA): TGTGCCAGCAGCCCCGCCCTAGCGGGGGCCTCCAATGAGCAGTTCTTC. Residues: CASSPALAGASNEQFF.

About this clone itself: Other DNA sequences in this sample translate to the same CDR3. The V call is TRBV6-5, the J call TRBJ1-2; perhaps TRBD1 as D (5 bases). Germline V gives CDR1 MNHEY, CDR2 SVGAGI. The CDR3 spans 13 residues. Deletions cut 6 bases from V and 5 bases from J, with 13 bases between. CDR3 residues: CASSRPGGYGYTF. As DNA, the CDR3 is TGTGCCAGCAGCCGCCCGGGGGGTTATGGCTACACCTTC.

The CDR3 DNA sequence: TGTGCCAGCAGTTATGGCCTTGGGACAGGCTACGAGCAGTACTTC. This codes for CASSYGLGTGYEQYF. The chain joins TRBV6-5 to TRBJ2-7, with 8 bases matching TRBD1. After removal of 3 bases from V and 3 bases from J, the junction contained 7 bases not matched to a gene. Per the germline V gene, CDR1 is MNHEY and CDR2 is SVGAGI. There are 15 residues in the CDR3.

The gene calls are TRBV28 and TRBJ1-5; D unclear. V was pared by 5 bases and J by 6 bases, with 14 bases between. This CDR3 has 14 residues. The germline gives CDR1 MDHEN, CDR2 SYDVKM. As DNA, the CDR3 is TGTGCCAGCAGTCCCTTAGCGGGGATTCAGCCCCAGCATTTT. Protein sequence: CASSPLAGIQPQHF.

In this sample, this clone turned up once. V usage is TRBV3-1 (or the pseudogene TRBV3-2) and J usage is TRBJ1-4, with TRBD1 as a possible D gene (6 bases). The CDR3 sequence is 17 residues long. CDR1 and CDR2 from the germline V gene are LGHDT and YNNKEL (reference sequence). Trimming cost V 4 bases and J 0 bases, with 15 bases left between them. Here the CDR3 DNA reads TGTGCCAGCAGCCCTACACCGACAGGACCAACTAATGAAAAACTGTTTTTT. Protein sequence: CASSPTPTGPTNEKLFF.

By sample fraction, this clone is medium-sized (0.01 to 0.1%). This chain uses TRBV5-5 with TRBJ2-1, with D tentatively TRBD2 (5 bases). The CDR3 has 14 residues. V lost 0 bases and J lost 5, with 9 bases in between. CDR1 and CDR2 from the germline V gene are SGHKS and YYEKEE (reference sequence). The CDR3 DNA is TGTGCCAGCAGCTTGGCGGGGAAAAACAATGAGCAGTTCTTC. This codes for CASSLAGKNNEQFF.

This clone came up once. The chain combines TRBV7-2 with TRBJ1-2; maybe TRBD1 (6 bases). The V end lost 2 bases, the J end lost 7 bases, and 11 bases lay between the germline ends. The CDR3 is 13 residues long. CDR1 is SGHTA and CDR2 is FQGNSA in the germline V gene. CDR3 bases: TGTGCCAGCAGCTTATACAGGGCCGGTGGCTACACCTTC. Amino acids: CASSLYRAGGYTF.

The chain's CDR3 is CASSFKSGTNTDTQYF. The CDR3 nucleotides are TGTGCCAGCAGCTTCAAAAGCGGGACGAACACAGATACGCAGTATTTT. The chain joins TRBV5-6 to TRBJ2-3; 7 positions agree with TRBD2. The CDR3 spans 16 residues. Germline V gives CDR1 SGHDT, CDR2 YYEEEE. V trimming: 2 bases; J trimming: 2 bases; junction bases outside the gene matches: 8.

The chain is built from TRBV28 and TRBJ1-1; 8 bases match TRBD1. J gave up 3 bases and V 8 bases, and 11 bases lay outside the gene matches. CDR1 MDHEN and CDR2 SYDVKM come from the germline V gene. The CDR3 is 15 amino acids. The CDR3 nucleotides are TGTGCCAGCTACTCCCAGGGGGCAGGGGACACTGAAGCTTTCTTT. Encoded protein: CASYSQGAGDTEAFF.

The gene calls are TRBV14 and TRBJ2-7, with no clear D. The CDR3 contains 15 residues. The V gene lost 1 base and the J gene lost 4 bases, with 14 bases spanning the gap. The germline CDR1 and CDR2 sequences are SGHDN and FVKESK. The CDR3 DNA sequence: TGTGCCAGCAGCCAAGGGTTCGGTGGTATTTACGAGCAGTACTTC. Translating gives CASSQGFGGIYEQYF.

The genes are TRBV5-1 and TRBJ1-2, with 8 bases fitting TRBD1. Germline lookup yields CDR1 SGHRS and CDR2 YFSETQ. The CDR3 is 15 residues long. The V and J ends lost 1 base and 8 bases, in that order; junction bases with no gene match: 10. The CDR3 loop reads CASSLPPQGAGGYTF. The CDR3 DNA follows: TGCGCCAGCAGCTTGCCTCCGCAGGGGGCAGGAGGCTACACCTTC.

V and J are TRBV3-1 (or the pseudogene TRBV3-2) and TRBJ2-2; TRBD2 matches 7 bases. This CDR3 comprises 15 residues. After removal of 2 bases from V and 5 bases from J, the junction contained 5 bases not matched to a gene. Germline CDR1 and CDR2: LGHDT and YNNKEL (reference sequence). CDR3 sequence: CASSQRMGGTGELFF. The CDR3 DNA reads TGTGCCAGCAGCCAACGGATGGGGGGGACCGGGGAGCTGTTTTTT.

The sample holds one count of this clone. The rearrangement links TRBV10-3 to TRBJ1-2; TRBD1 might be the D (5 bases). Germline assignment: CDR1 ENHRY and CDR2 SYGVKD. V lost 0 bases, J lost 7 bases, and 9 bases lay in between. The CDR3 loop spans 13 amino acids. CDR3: CAISESGTGGYTF. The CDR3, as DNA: TGTGCCATCAGTGAGTCTGGGACTGGTGGCTACACCTTC.

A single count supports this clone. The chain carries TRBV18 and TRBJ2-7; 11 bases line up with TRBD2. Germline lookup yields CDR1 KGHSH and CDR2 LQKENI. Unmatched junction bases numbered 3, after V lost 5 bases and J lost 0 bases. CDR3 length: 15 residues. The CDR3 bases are TGTGCCAGCTCAGGAACTAGCGGGGGCTCCTACGAGCAGTACTTC. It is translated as CASSGTSGGSYEQYF.

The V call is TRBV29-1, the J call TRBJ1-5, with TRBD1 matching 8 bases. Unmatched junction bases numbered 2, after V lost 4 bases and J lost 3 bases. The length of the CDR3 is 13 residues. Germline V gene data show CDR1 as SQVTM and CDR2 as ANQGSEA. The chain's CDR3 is CSVGQGINQPQHF. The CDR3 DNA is TGCAGCGTTGGACAGGGGATCAATCAGCCCCAGCATTTT.

The chain's CDR3 is CASSLTRGDNYGYTF. The CDR3 nucleotides read TGTGCCAGCAGCCTAACCCGCGGGGATAACTATGGCTACACCTTC. The chain joins TRBV6-5 to TRBJ1-2; D gene unclear. The V end lost 6 bases, the J end lost 1 base, and 15 bases lay between the germline ends. Germline CDR1 reads MNHEY; CDR2 reads SVGAGI. This CDR3 spans 15 amino acids.

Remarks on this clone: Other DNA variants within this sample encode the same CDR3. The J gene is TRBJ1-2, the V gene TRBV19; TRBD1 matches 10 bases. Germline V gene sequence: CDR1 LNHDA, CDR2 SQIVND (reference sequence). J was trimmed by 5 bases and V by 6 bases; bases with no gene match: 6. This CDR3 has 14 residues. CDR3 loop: CASSRDRGSYGYTF. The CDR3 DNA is TGTGCCAGTAGCAGGGACAGGGGCTCGTATGGCTACACCTTC.

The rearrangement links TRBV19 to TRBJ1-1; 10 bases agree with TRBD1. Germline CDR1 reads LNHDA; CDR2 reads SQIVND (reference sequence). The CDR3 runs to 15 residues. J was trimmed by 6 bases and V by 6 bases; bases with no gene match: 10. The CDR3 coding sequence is TGTGCCAGTAGCCGACTGACAGGGGGCGTCGCTGAAGCTTTCTTT. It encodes CASSRLTGGVAEAFF.

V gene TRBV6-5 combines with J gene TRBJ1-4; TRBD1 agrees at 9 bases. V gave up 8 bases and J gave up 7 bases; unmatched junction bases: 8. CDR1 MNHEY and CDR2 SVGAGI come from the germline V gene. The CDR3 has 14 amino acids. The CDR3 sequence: CASRNTGGREKLFF. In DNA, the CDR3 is TGTGCCAGCCGGAATACAGGGGGCCGTGAAAAACTGTTTTTT.

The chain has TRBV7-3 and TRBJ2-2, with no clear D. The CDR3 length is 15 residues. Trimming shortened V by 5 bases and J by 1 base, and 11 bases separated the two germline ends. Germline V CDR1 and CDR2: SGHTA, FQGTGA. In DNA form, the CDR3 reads TGTGCCAGCAGCACAATTCTAGGGAACACCGGGGAGCTGTTTTTT. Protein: CASSTILGNTGELFF.

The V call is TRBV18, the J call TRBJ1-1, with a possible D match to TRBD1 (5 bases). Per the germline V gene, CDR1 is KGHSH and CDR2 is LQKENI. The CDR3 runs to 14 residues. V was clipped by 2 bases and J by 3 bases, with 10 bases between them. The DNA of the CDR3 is TGTGCCAGCTCACCAGGGCTCAGGGACACTGAAGCTTTCTTT. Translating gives CASSPGLRDTEAFF.

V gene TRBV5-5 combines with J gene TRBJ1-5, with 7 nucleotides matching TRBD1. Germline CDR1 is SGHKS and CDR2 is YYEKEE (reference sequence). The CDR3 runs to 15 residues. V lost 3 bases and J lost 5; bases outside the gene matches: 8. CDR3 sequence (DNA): TGTGCCAGCAGCTCTGGACAGGATCCTCATCAGCCCCAGCATTTT. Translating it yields CASSSGQDPHQPQHF.

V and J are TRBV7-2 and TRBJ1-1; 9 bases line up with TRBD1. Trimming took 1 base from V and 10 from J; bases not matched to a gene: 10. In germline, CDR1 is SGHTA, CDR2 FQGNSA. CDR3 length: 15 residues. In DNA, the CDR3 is TGTGCCAGCAGCTTAGAATTAAGGGGGACAGGGAGAGCTTTCTTT. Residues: CASSLELRGTGRAFF.

The chain's CDR3 is CASSQDRQGRTYGYTF. The CDR3 DNA reads TGTGCCAGCAGCCAAGATCGACAGGGGCGGACCTATGGCTACACCTTC. This sequence joins TRBV4-2 and TRBJ1-2; 8 bases map to TRBD1. The junction had 7 bases not matched to a gene; V was cut back by 0 bases and J by 4 bases. This CDR3 contains 16 residues. Germline values: CDR1 LGHNA, CDR2 YNFKEQ.